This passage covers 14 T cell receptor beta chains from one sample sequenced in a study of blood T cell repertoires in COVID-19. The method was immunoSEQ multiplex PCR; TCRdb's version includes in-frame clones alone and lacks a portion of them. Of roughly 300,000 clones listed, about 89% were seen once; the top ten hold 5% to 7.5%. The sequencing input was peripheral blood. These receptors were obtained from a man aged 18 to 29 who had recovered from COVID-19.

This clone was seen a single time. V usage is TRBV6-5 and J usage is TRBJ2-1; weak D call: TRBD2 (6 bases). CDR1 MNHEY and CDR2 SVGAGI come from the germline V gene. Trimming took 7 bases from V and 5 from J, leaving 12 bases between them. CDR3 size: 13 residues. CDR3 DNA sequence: TGTGCCAGCATTGGGGGGTATGACAATGAGCAGTTCTTC. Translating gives CASIGGYDNEQFF.

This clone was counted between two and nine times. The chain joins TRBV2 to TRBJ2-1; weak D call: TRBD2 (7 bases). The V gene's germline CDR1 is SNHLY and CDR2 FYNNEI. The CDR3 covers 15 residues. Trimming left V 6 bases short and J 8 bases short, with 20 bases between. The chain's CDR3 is CASRESTGGGDEQFF. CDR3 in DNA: TGTGCCAGCAGGGAATCGACAGGCGGGGGAGATGAGCAGTTCTTC.

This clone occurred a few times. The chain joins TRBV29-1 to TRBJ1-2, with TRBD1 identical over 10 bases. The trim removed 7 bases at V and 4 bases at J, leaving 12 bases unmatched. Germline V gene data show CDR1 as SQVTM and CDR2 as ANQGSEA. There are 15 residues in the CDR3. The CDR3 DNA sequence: TGCAGCGCGAGGGGACAGGGGCGAGGGTTCTATGGCTACACCTTC. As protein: CSARGQGRGFYGYTF.

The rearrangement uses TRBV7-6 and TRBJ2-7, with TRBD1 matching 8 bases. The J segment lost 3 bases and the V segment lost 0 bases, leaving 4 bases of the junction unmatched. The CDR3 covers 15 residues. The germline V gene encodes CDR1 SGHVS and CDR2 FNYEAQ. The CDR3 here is CASSLAKDRVYEQYF. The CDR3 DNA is TGTGCCAGCAGCTTAGCGAAGGACAGGGTCTACGAGCAGTACTTC.

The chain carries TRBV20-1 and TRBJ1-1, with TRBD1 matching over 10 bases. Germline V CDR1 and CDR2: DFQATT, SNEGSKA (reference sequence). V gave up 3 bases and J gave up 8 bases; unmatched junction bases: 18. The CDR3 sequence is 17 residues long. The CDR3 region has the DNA TGCAGTGCTAGTGGAGCCCCGGGACAGGGGACACTAGCCGAAGCTTTCTTT. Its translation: CSASGAPGQGTLAEAFF.

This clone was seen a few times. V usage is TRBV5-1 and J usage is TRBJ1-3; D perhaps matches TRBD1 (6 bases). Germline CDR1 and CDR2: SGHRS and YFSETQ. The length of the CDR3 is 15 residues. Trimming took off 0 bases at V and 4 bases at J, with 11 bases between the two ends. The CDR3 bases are TGCGCCAGCAGCTTGGCCCCAGGGGACGGAAACACCATATATTTT. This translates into CASSLAPGDGNTIYF.

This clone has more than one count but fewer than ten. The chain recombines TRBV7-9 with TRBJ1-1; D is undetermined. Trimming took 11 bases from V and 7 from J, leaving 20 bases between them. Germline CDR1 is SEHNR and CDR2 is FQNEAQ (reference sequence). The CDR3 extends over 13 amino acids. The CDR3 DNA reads TGTGCCCCTCTGCGGAGGCCAGCCAATGAAGCTTTCTTT. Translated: CAPLRRPANEAFF.

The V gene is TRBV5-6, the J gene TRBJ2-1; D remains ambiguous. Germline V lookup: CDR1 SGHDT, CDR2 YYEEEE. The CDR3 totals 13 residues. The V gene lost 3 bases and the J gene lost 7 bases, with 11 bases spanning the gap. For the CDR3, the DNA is TGTGCCAGCAGCTACCAGCTAGTTAATGAGCAGTTCTTC. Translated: CASSYQLVNEQFF. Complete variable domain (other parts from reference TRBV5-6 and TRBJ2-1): DAGVTQSPTHLIKTRGQQVTLRCSPKSGHDTVSWYQQALGQGPQFIFQYYEEEERQRGNFPDRFSGHQFPNYSSELNVNALLLGDSALYLCASSYQLVNEQFFGPGTRLTVL.

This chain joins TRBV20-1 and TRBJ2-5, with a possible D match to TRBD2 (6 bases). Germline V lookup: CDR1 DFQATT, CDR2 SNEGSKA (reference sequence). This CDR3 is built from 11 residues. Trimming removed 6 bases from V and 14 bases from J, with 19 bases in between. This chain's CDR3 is CSALAPGGGYF. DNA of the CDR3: TGCAGTGCCCTTGCCCCCGGGGGTGGTTACTTC.

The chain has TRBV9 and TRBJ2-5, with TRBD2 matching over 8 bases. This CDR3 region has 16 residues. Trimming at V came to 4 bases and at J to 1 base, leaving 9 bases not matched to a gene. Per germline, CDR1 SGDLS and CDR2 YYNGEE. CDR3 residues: CASSSLSGSGQETQYF. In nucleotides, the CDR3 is TGTGCCAGCAGCTCACTGAGCGGGAGTGGCCAAGAGACCCAGTACTTC.

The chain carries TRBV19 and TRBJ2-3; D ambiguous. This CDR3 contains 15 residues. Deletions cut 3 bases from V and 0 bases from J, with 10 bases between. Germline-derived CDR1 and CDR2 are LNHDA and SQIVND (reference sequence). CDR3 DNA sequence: TGTGCCAGTAGTATTTCCGTGGCTAGCACAGATACGCAGTATTTT. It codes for CASSISVASTDTQYF.

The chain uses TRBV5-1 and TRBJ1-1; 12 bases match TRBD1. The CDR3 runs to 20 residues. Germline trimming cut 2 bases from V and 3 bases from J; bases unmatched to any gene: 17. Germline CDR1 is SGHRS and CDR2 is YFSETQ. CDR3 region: CASSFVLYSGQGAKDTEAFF. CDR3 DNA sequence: TGCGCCAGCAGCTTTGTCTTATATTCGGGACAGGGGGCTAAGGACACTGAAGCTTTCTTT.

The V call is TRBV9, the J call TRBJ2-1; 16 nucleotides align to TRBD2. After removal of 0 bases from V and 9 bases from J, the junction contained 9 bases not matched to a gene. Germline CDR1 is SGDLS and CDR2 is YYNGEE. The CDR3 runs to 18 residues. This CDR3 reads CASSVGGTSGRASGEQFF. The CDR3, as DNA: TGTGCCAGCAGCGTAGGGGGGACTAGCGGGAGGGCCTCGGGTGAGCAGTTCTTC.

The CDR3 is CSVQTGWSEKLFF. CDR3 nucleotides: TGCAGCGTCCAGACAGGTTGGAGCGAAAAACTGTTTTTT. The chain links TRBV29-1 to TRBJ1-4, with D perhaps TRBD1 (6 bases). Germline lookup yields CDR1 SQVTM and CDR2 ANQGSEA. This CDR3 contains 13 residues. Trimming cost V 6 bases and J 8 bases, with 16 bases left between them.